Listed here are 15 T cell receptor beta chains from one sample, sequenced in a study of blood T cell repertoires in COVID-19. Measured with immunoSEQ multiplex PCR; TCRdb has only the in-frame clones, and not every one. This sample has roughly 120,000 clones, with around 83% found just once. Sequencing was performed on peripheral blood. The receptors shown here come from a woman older than 75 with active or convalescent COVID-19.

This sequence joins TRBV12-5 and TRBJ2-7, with a possible D match to TRBD2 (6 bases). Germline V gives CDR1 LGHNT, CDR2 FRNRAP. V lost 1 base and J lost 2, with 9 bases in between. The CDR3 sequence is 14 residues long. The CDR3 region is CASGLGDWPYEQYF. The CDR3 DNA sequence: TGTGCTAGTGGTTTGGGGGACTGGCCCTACGAGCAGTACTTC.

In DNA, the CDR3 is TGCGCCAGCAGCCAAGAAACCCAGGAAGCCTTTTCTGGAAACACCATATATTTT. This encodes CASSQETQEAFSGNTIYF. The gene calls are TRBV4-1 and TRBJ1-3; D is unclear. Per the germline V gene, CDR1 is MGHRA and CDR2 is YSYEKL. This CDR3 has 18 residues. The V end lost 0 bases, the J end lost 1 base, and 16 bases lay between the germline ends.

V gene TRBV4-2 combines with J gene TRBJ2-2, with a weak D call TRBD2 (5 bases). Looked up from germline, CDR1 is LGHNA and CDR2 is YNFKEQ. V was cut by 0 bases and J by 6 bases, with 11 bases left in between. CDR3 length equals 15 residues. The DNA of the CDR3 is TGTGCCAGCAGCCAAGATAAGTCGAGGGCCGGGGAGCTGTTTTTT. It encodes CASSQDKSRAGELFF.

The V gene is TRBV5-1, the J gene TRBJ1-4; D is perhaps TRBD1 (6 bases). In germline, CDR1 is SGHRS, CDR2 YFSETQ. This CDR3 contains 15 residues. V dropped 4 bases and J dropped 3 bases, with 13 bases sitting between them. CDR3 sequence reads: CASSATGPPNEKLFF. In nucleotides, the CDR3 is TGCGCCAGCAGCGCCACAGGGCCGCCTAATGAAAAACTGTTTTTT.

V gene TRBV6-5 combines with J gene TRBJ2-7, with D possibly being TRBD1 (6 bases). CDR1 is MNHEY, CDR2 SVGAGI, per germline. The length of the CDR3 is 15 residues. V was cut by 7 bases and J by 0 bases, with 16 bases left in between. The CDR3 region is CASTIGQLHSYEQYF. Here the CDR3 DNA reads TGTGCCAGCACCATCGGACAGTTACACTCCTACGAGCAGTACTTC.

The chain carries TRBV5-1 and TRBJ2-7; 9 bases map to TRBD1. Trimming removed 0 bases from V and 7 bases from J; junction bases left unmatched: 8. There are 15 residues in the CDR3. Germline-derived CDR1 and CDR2 are SGHRS and YFSETQ. The CDR3 loop is CASSLGQGVLGEQYF. CDR3 bases: TGCGCCAGCAGCTTGGGACAGGGGGTGCTCGGGGAGCAGTACTTC. Filled out from reference TRBV5-1 and TRBJ2-7, the complete variable domain reads KAGVTQTPRYLIKTRGQQVTLSCSPISGHRSVSWYQQTPGQGLQFLFEYFSETQRNKGNFPGRFSGRQFSNSRSEMNVSTLELGDSALYLCASSLGQGVLGEQYFGPGTRLTVT.

This clone appeared a few times. This chain uses TRBV3-1 (or the pseudogene TRBV3-2) with TRBJ1-2; D not resolved. V lost 2 bases, J lost 6 bases, and 4 bases lay in between. The CDR3 runs to 11 residues. In germline, CDR1 is LGHDT, CDR2 YNNKEL (reference sequence). DNA of the CDR3: TGTGCCAGCAGCCAAACTAATGGCTACACCTTC. Translation gives CASSQTNGYTF.

This chain links TRBV5-1 with TRBJ2-2, with 8 bases matching TRBD2. The trim removed 0 bases at V and 4 bases at J, leaving 5 bases unmatched. Germline V gene data show CDR1 as SGHRS and CDR2 as YFSETQ. The CDR3 is made up of 16 amino acids. CDR3 DNA: TGCGCCAGCAGCTTGGATGCTAGCGGGCGCACCGGGGAGCTGTTTTTT. Translating gives CASSLDASGRTGELFF.

The rearrangement joins TRBV28 to TRBJ2-1, with a possible D match to TRBD1 (5 bases). Trimming pared 5 bases from V and 1 base from J, leaving 12 bases between. Germline V gene lookup returns CDR1 MDHEN and CDR2 SYDVKM. This CDR3 has 15 residues. CDR3 DNA sequence: TGTGCCAGCAGTCACCAGGGTTTATCCTACAATGAGCAGTTCTTC. This sequence encodes CASSHQGLSYNEQFF. Complete variable domain (other parts from reference TRBV28 and TRBJ2-1): DVKVTQSSRYLVKRTGEKVFLECVQDMDHENMFWYRQDPGLGLRLIYFSYDVKMKEKGDIPEGYSVSREKKERFSLILESASTNQTSMYLCASSHQGLSYNEQFFGPGTRLTVL.

The chain combines TRBV4-1 with TRBJ1-1; possibly TRBD1 for D (5 bases). Germline V gene sequence: CDR1 MGHRA, CDR2 YSYEKL. The CDR3 is 15 amino acids. The V end lost 6 bases, the J end lost 4 bases, and 18 bases lay between the germline ends. CDR3 protein: CASRSRELGGTEAFF. The CDR3 DNA is TGCGCCAGCAGATCCCGGGAGTTGGGGGGCACTGAAGCTTTCTTT.

The V call is TRBV10-1, the J call TRBJ2-5, with TRBD1 matching over 8 bases. V trimming: 4 bases; J trimming: 5 bases; junction bases outside the gene matches: 12. From germline, CDR1 is WNHNN and CDR2 SYGVQD (reference sequence). The CDR3 contains 16 residues. DNA of the CDR3: TGCGCCAGCAGTGGAGGACAGGGTGCCCCCGGGGAGACCCAGTACTTC. This sequence encodes CASSGGQGAPGETQYF.

This rearrangement joins TRBV11-2 to TRBJ1-3; D is uncertain. Per the germline V gene, CDR1 is SGHAT and CDR2 is FQNNGV. CDR3 length: 12 amino acids. Trimming took 4 bases from V and 3 from J, leaving 4 bases between them. The CDR3 region has the DNA TGTGCCAGCAGCTACAATGGAAACACCATATATTTT. This gives the protein CASSYNGNTIYF.

This clone was seen only a few times. V and J are TRBV28 and TRBJ2-5; D remains unclear. Germline CDR1 reads MDHEN; CDR2 reads SYDVKM. Between the trimmed V and J ends, which lost 3 bases and 1 base, there was a span of 6 bases. The CDR3 is 13 amino acids. The CDR3 DNA is TGTGCCAGCAGTTTCTCTAGCCAAGAGACCCAGTACTTC. The encoded protein is CASSFSSQETQYF.

This clone was counted a single time. V is TRBV3-1 (or the pseudogene TRBV3-2) and J is TRBJ1-1; D gene unclear. The V end was cut by 0 bases, the J end by 1 base, with 6 bases between. Germline CDR1 reads LGHDT; CDR2 reads YNNKEL (reference sequence). The CDR3 consists of 14 residues. CDR3 coding DNA: TGTGCCAGCAGCCAAGAACCAGGGAACACTGAAGCTTTCTTT. It codes for CASSQEPGNTEAFF.

This clone appeared a few times. The chain links TRBV5-5 to TRBJ1-5; the D is unclear. The CDR3 runs to 16 residues. Trimming shortened V by 0 bases and J by 10 bases, and 20 bases separated the two germline ends. The germline V gene encodes CDR1 SGHKS and CDR2 YYEKEE (reference sequence). This CDR3 is CASSLVPAGARVPQHF. For the CDR3, the DNA is TGTGCCAGCAGCTTGGTTCCTGCGGGTGCTCGGGTACCCCAGCATTTT. Together with reference TRBV5-5 and TRBJ1-5, the CDR3 gives the full variable domain: DAGVTQSPTHLIKTRGQQVTLRCSPISGHKSVSWYQQVLGQGPQFIFQYYEKEERGRGNFPDRFSARQFPNYSSELNVNALLLGDSALYLCASSLVPAGARVPQHFGDGTRLSIL.